Listed below are T cell receptor beta chains from one sample, sequenced in a study of control samples from healthy donors and cancer patients. Generated by immunoSEQ multiplex PCR, the TCRdb table keeps only in-frame clones and is missing some. Among around 110,000 clones listed, approximately 90% were seen once. Material: blood. The receptors stem from a woman between 70 and 85 years old in good health. Each CDR3 is given with its conserved first and last residue. A D gene is named only where the DNA matches it firmly. Size is stated for part of the rows, as once, few or many counts, or as a class when the clone is expanded.

j_call | clone_size | v_call | d_call | cdr3_nt | cdr3_aa
TRBJ1-2 | NA | TRBV5-1 | TRBD1 | TGCGCCAGCAGCGTAACGGGACAGGGTCACGGCTACACCTTC | CASSVTGQGHGYTF
TRBJ1-1 | NA | TRBV7-3 | NA | TGTGCCAGCAGCTTCACAACGGGGGATGAAGCTTTCTTT | CASSFTTGDEAFF
TRBJ1-1 | NA | TRBV5-8 | NA | TGTGCCAGCAGCCGAGGACCTGGTACTGAAGCTTTCTTT | CASSRGPGTEAFF
TRBJ1-2 | once | TRBV29-1 | TRBD1 | TGCAGCGCTCTACCTGGGACAGGCGACGGCTACACCTTC | CSALPGTGDGYTF
TRBJ2-2 | once | TRBV7-3 | NA | TGTGCCAGCAGCTTAGGGGCAGCGAACACCGGGGAGCTGTTTTTT | CASSLGAANTGELFF
TRBJ1-5 | NA | TRBV4-3 | NA | TGCGCCAGCAGCCAAGATCCGGGAGGGAGTCAGCCCCAGCATTTT | CASSQDPGGSQPQHF
TRBJ2-6 | NA | TRBV5-1 | TRBD2 | TGCGCCAGCAGCTTGGAGGCTAGCGGGGGGCTTGGGGCCAACGTCCTGACTTTC | CASSLEASGGLGANVLTF
TRBJ1-1 | NA | TRBV9 | NA | TGTGCCAGCAGCGTAAGCCCGGTTACTGAAGCTTTCTTT | CASSVSPVTEAFF
TRBJ2-2 | NA | TRBV7-3 | NA | TGTGCCAGCAGCTCCGGCGGGGTGTCGGGGGAGCTGTTTTTT | CASSSGGVSGELFF
TRBJ2-2 | NA | TRBV7-9 | TRBD2 | TGTGCCAGCAGCTTCGTAGCGGGGGGATCCGGGGAGCTGTTTTTT | CASSFVAGGSGELFF
TRBJ2-7 | NA | TRBV24-1 | NA | TGTGCCACCAGTGACCAGCTACAGGGCTACGAGCAGTACTTC | CATSDQLQGYEQYF
TRBJ2-5 | few | TRBV12-3/TRBV12-4 | TRBD1 | TGTGCCAGCAGTCTACAGGGGCAAGAGACCCAGTACTTC | CASSLQGQETQYF
TRBJ2-7 | NA | TRBV14 | NA | TGTGCCAGCAGCCAAGTCGCCACACCTGGGTCCTACGAGCAGTACTTC | CASSQVATPGSYEQYF
TRBJ2-1 | NA | TRBV6-5 | TRBD2 | TGTGCCAGCAGTTCGAGCGGGGGGTCCTACAATGAGCAGTTCTTC | CASSSSGGSYNEQFF
TRBJ1-3 | NA | TRBV7-2 | NA | TGTGCCAGCAGCCAGAGGGCGGAATACACCATATATTTT | CASSQRAEYTIYF
TRBJ2-3 | NA | TRBV5-6 | TRBD1 | TGTGCCAGCAGCTTGCGGGACAGGGACACAGATACGCAGTATTTT | CASSLRDRDTDTQYF
TRBJ2-1 | NA | TRBV5-5 | TRBD2 | TGTGCCAGCAGCTTAACTAGCGGGGGTTTCAATGAGCAGTTCTTC | CASSLTSGGFNEQFF
TRBJ2-1 | NA | TRBV10-3 | TRBD2 | TGTGCCATCAGTACCACGGGGGGCTCCTACAATGAGCAGTTCTTC | CAISTTGGSYNEQFF
TRBJ1-1 | once | TRBV3-1/TRBV3-2 | TRBD1 | TGTGCCAGCAGCCAGGGGACAGGGGGCGTAGGCACTGAAGCTTTCTTT | CASSQGTGGVGTEAFF
TRBJ1-2 | once | TRBV5-1 | NA | TGCGCCAGCAGCTTGGACGACACGGGGGGTCCCTATGGCTACACCTTC | CASSLDDTGGPYGYTF
TRBJ1-5 | NA | TRBV5-6 | TRBD1 | TGTGCCAGCAGCTTGTGGGACAGGGCAAATCAGCCCCAGCATTTT | CASSLWDRANQPQHF
TRBJ1-2 | NA | TRBV6-5 | TRBD1 | TGTGCCAGCAGTTACTCGACTACAGGGGACTATGGCTACACCTTC | CASSYSTTGDYGYTF
TRBJ2-3 | NA | TRBV19 | TRBD2 | TGTGCCAGTGCGGGACTAGCGGTGGGGACAGATACGCAGTATTTT | CASAGLAVGTDTQYF
TRBJ1-3 | NA | TRBV10-3 | NA | TGTGCCATCAGTGCTCTTCAGTTCTCTGGAAACACCATATATTTT | CAISALQFSGNTIYF
TRBJ2-7 | NA | TRBV6-6 | NA | TGTGCCAGCACCCCCCAGGGACCGAAACGCTACGAGCAGTACTTC | CASTPQGPKRYEQYF
TRBJ1-1 | NA | TRBV18 | NA | TGTGCCAGCTCACCATCCCGGACTGAAGCTTTCTTT | CASSPSRTEAFF
TRBJ2-1 | NA | TRBV27 | TRBD1 | TGTGCCAGCAGTTCGTCCGGGACAGGGTGGGGTGAGCAGTTCTTC | CASSSSGTGWGEQFF
TRBJ2-5 | NA | TRBV24-1 | NA | TGTGCCACCAGTGACTCCTCCCGGACAGTTCAAGAGACCCAGTACTTC | CATSDSSRTVQETQYF
TRBJ2-7 | NA | TRBV4-2 | TRBD2 | TGTGCCAGCAGCCAAGACGACGGGGGGGAGCAGTACTTC | CASSQDDGGEQYF